This T cell receptor beta chain was captured in a study of T cell repertoires in cytomegalovirus infection. The overall study: As its CMV epitopes, the study selected recently identified HLA-C-restricted and well-studied HLA-B-restricted targets. CMV infection together with matching HLA type was indicated by public TCR beta signatures. Broader study findings: Of the TCR beta families, the public ones yielded a cumulative frequency that identified carriers of CMV plus the relevant HLA. In two of eight donors, the top clonotype was HLA-C-restricted CMV-specific.

This clonotype has only a few counts. Antigen unknown. Using its own MiXCR run on the reads, TCRdb lists one record per CDR3 protein. The table shows approximately 910,000 distinct CDR3 sequences, with around 32% occurring only once. The sequence came from a human donor in good health (CMV status not recorded). Some clones in this sample may be carry-over from other donors' samples. The specimen comprised cultured CD8+ T cells from PBMCs, sampled from culture after CMV antigen stimulation.

CDR3 sequence reads: CASSPSRGVFSGANVLTF. The CDR3, as DNA: TGTGCCAGCAGCCCCAGCCGGGGGGTCTTCTCTGGGGCCAACGTCCTGACTTTC. The V gene is TRBV7-9, the J gene TRBJ2-6; 7 bases fit TRBD2. This CDR3 comprises 18 residues. Germline V gene sequence: CDR1 SEHNR, CDR2 FQNEAQ (reference sequence). Trimming took 5 bases from V and 0 from J; bases not matched to a gene: 10.